These T cell receptor beta chains were read from a single sample in a study of human T cells and chemical hapten exposure. From the RACE reads, TCRdb called clonotypes with MiXCR, one entry per CDR3 protein. The sample includes 82,000 or so distinct CDR3 sequences, over 10% of them seen just once. The sequences come from whole blood, collected in connection with sensitization to the hapten diphenylcyclopropenone (DPC). These receptor sequences come from a woman aged 50 to 65 with alopecia areata. Some clones in this sample may be carry-over from other donors' samples. Both conserved end residues are part of each CDR3. The order of the fields is V gene, J gene, clone size, D gene, CDR3 DNA, CDR3 protein. A D gene is named only where the DNA matches it firmly. Size tells how often a clone was seen (once, few, many) or the class of an expanded clone, and some rows leave it out.

TRBV5-1,TRBJ1-2,.,TRBD1,TGCGCCAGCAGCCAAGGACAGGTAGCTAACTATGGCTACACCTTC,CASSQGQVANYGYTF
TRBV5-4,TRBJ2-3,many,TRBD1,TGTGCCAGCAGCCCGGACAGGGAAACAGATACGCAGTATTTT,CASSPDRETDTQYF
TRBV10-3,TRBJ2-7,once,.,TGTGCCATCAGTGAGGTCGCTCTTATAGCAAGGTACGAGCAGTACTTC,CAISEVALIARYEQYF
TRBV6-6,TRBJ2-1,few,TRBD2,TGTGCCAGCAGTTATCGGGGCGGGAGGGCCGGAAATGAGCAGTTCTTC,CASSYRGGRAGNEQFF
TRBV10-3,TRBJ1-1,many,.,TGTGCCATCAGTGCGACCGAAAACACTGAAGCTTTCTTT,CAISATENTEAFF
TRBV7-9,TRBJ1-6,many,TRBD1,TGTGCCAGCAGACTTCAGGGGGCCGATAATTCACCCCTCCACTTT,CASRLQGADNSPLHF
TRBV11-2,TRBJ2-7,.,.,TGTGCCAGCAGCCGGACAGGGAGGGGCGAGCAGTACTTC,CASSRTGRGEQYF
TRBV6-1,TRBJ2-3,.,.,TGTGCCAGCAGTGAAGCTAGGGATACGCAGTATTTT,CASSEARDTQYF
TRBV29-1,TRBJ2-7,many,.,TGCAGCGTTGTGCTAGCGCGCGCCTACGAGCAGTACTTC,CSVVLARAYEQYF
TRBV7-8,TRBJ2-3,many,TRBD2,TGTGCCAGCAGCCTACGGACTAGCGGGAGGGCCATGGGAGCAGATACGCAGTATTTT,CASSLRTSGRAMGADTQYF
TRBV6-5,TRBJ2-2,many,TRBD1,TGTGCCAGCAGTTACCGGAGGACAGGGCGGAACACCGGGGAGCTGTTTTTT,CASSYRRTGRNTGELFF
TRBV7-3,TRBJ2-3,many,.,TGTGCCAGCAGCCACGGGGTCGGAGCAGATACGCAGTATTTT,CASSHGVGADTQYF